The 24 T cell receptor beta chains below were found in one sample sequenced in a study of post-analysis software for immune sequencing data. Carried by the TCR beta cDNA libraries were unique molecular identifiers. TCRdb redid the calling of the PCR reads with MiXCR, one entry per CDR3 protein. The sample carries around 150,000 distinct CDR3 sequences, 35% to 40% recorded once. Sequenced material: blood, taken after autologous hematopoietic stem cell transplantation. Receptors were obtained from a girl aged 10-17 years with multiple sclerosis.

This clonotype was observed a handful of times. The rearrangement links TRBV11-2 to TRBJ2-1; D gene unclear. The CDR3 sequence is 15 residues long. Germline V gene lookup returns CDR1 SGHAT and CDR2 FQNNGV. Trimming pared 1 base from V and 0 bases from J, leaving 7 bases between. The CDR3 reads CASSLGSSSYNEQFF. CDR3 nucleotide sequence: TGTGCCAGCAGCTTAGGCAGTAGCTCCTACAATGAGCAGTTCTTC.

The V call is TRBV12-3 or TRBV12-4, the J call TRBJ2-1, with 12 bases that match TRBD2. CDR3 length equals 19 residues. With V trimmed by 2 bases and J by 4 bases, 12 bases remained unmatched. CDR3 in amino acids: CASSLPTSGSRGAYNEQFF. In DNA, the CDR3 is TGTGCCAGCAGTTTACCGACTAGCGGGAGTAGGGGGGCTTACAATGAGCAGTTCTTC.

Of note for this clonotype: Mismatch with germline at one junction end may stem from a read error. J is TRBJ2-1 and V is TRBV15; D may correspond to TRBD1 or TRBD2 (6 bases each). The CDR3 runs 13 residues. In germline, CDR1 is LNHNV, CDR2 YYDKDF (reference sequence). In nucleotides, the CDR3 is TGTGCCGCCAGGGGACTTCATTACAATGAGCAGTTCTTC. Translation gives CAARGLHYNEQFF.

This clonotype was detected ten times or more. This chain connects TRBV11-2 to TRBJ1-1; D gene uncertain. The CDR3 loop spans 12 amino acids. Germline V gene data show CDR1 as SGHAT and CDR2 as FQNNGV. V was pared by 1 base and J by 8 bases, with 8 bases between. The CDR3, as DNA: TGTGCCAGCAGCTTAGTTTCGCAGGAAGCTTTCTTT. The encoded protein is CASSLVSQEAFF.

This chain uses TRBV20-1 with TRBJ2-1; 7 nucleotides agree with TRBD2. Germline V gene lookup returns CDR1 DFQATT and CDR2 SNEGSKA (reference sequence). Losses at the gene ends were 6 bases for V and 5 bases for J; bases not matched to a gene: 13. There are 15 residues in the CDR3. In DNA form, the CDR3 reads TGCAGTGCCCTTATGTTCGGGGGGATCAACAATGAGCAGTTCTTC. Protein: CSALMFGGINNEQFF.

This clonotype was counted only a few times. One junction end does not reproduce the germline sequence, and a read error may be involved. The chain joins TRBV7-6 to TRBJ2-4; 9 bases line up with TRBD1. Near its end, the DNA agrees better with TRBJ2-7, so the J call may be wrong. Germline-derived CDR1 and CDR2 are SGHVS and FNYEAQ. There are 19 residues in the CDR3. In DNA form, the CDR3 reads TGTGCCGGCAGCTTCCCAATCCCCCCTCCGGGACAGGGAAGGAACGAGCAGTACTTC. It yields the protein CAGSFPIPPPGQGRNEQYF.

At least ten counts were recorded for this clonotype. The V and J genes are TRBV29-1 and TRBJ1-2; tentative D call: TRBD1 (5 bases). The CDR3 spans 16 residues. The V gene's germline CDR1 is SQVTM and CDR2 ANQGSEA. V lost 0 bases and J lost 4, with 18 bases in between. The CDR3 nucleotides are TGCAGCGTTGAAGATTTTACCCCCAGGGCGGGCTATGGCTACACCTTC. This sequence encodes CSVEDFTPRAGYGYTF.

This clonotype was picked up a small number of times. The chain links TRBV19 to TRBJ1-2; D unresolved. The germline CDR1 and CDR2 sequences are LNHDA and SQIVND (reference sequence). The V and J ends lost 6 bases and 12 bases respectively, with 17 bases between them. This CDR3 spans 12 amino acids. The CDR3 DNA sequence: TGTGCCAGTAGCACCAACCATGAAGGCGACACCTTC. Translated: CASSTNHEGDTF.

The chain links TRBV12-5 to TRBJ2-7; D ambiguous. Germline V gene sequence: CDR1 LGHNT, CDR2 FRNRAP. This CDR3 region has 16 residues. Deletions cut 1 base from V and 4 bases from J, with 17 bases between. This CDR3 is CASGLGTHPPPYEQYF. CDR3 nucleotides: TGTGCTAGTGGTTTGGGGACCCACCCTCCACCTTACGAGCAGTACTTC.

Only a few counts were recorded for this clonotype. CDR3 bases: TGTGCCAGCAGTATCGCCGGGACAGGGGGCCGGGGCTACACCTTC. Encoded protein: CASSIAGTGGRGYTF. The chain links TRBV28 to TRBJ1-2; TRBD1 aligns across 12 bases. V was pared by 5 bases and J by 8 bases, with 9 bases of the junction left unmatched. The V gene's germline CDR1 is MDHEN and CDR2 SYDVKM. CDR3 size: 15 residues.

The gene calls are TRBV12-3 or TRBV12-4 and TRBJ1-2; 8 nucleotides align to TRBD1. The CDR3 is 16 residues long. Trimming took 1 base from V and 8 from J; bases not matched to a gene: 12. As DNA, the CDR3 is TGTGCCAGCAGTTTAGGACGGACAGGGTGGACCGGGGGCTACACCTTC. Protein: CASSLGRTGWTGGYTF.

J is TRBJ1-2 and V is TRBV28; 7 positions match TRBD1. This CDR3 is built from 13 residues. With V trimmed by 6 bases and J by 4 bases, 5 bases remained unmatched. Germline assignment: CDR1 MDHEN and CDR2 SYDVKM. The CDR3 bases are TGTGCCAGCAGGTCTGACAGGGCCTATGGCTACACCTTC. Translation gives CASRSDRAYGYTF.

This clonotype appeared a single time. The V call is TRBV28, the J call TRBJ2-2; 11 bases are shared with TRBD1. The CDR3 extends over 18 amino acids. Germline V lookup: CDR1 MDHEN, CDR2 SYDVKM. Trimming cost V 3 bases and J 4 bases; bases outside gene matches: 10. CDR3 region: CASSLKRPGQGGTGELFF. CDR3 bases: TGTGCCAGCAGTTTGAAACGACCGGGACAGGGGGGCACCGGGGAGCTGTTTTTT.

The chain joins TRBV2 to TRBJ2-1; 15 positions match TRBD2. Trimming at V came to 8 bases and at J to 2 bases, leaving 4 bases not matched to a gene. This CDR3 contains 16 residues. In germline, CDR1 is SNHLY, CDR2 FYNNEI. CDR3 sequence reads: CASGGLAGGTYNEQFF. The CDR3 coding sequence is TGTGCCAGCGGGGGACTAGCGGGAGGCACCTACAATGAGCAGTTCTTC.

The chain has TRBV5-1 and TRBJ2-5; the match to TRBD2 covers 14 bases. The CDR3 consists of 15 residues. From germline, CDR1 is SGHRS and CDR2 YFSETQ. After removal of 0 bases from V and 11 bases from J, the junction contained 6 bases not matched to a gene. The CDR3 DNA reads TGCGCCAGCAGCTTGGGACTAGCGGGAGGGGGAGAGCAGTACTTC. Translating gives CASSLGLAGGGEQYF.

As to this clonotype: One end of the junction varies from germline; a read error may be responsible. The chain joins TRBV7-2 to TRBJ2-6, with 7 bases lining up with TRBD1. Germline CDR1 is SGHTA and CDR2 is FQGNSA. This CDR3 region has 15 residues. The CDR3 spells CASSVYTTGANVRTF. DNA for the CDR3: TGTGCCAGCAGCGTTTACACTACAGGGGCCAACGTCCGGACTTTC.

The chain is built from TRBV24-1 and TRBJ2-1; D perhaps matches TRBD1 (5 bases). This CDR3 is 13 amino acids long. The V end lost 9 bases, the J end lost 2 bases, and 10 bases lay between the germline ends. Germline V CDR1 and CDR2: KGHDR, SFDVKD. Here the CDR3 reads CATSDTTYNEQFF. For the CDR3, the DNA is TGTGCCACCTCGGACACTACCTACAATGAGCAGTTCTTC.

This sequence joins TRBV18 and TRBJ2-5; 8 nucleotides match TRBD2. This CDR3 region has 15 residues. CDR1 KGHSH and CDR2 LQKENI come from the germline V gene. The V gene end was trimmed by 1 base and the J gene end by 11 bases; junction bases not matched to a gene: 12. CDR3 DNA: TGTGCCAGCTCACCACTAGCGGGGTCTTACAATGAGCAGTACTTC. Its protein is CASSPLAGSYNEQYF.

CDR3 sequence: CASSLNSDTQYF. In DNA form, the CDR3 reads TGTGCCAGCAGCTTAAACTCAGATACGCAGTATTTT. The J gene is TRBJ2-3, the V gene TRBV9; no reliable D call. V lost 4 bases, J lost 4 bases, and 7 bases lay in between. This CDR3 has 12 amino acids. Germline-derived CDR1 and CDR2 are SGDLS and YYNGEE.

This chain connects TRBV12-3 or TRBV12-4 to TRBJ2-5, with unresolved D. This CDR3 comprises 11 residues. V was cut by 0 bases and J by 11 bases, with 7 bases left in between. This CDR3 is CASSLAYGQYF. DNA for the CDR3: TGTGCCAGCAGTTTAGCGTACGGGCAGTACTTC.

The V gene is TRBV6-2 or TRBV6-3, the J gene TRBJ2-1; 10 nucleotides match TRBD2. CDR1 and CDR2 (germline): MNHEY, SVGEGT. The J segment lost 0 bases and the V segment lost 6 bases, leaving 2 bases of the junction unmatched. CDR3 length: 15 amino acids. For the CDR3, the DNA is TGTGCCAGCAGGCCTAGCGGGAGCTCCTACAATGAGCAGTTCTTC. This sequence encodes CASRPSGSSYNEQFF.

The CDR3 coding sequence is TGCAGTGCTCGGCAGGGGGCCGTTATCGGAAACACCATATATTTT. Its protein product is CSARQGAVIGNTIYF. This chain uses TRBV20-1 with TRBJ1-3; TRBD1 matches 8 bases. The CDR3 contains 15 residues. J gave up 4 bases and V 5 bases, and 10 bases lay outside the gene matches. Germline CDR1 and CDR2: DFQATT and SNEGSKA (reference sequence).

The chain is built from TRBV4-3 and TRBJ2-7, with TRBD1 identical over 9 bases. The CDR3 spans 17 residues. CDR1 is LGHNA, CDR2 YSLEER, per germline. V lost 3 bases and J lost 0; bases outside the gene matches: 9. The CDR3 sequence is CASSHNTGTGSSYEQYF. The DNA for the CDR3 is TGCGCCAGCAGCCATAACACCGGGACAGGGAGCTCCTACGAGCAGTACTTC.

CDR3 coding DNA: TGTGCCAGCAGCTTCCCAGGGACTAGCGGCGCTTACACCGGGGAGCTGTTTTTT. Translated, it gives CASSFPGTSGAYTGELFF. This chain joins TRBV7-2 and TRBJ2-2, with 11 bases identical to TRBD2. With V trimmed by 3 bases and J by 3 bases, 9 bases remained unmatched. The CDR3 consists of 18 residues. Germline V gives CDR1 SGHTA, CDR2 FQGNSA.